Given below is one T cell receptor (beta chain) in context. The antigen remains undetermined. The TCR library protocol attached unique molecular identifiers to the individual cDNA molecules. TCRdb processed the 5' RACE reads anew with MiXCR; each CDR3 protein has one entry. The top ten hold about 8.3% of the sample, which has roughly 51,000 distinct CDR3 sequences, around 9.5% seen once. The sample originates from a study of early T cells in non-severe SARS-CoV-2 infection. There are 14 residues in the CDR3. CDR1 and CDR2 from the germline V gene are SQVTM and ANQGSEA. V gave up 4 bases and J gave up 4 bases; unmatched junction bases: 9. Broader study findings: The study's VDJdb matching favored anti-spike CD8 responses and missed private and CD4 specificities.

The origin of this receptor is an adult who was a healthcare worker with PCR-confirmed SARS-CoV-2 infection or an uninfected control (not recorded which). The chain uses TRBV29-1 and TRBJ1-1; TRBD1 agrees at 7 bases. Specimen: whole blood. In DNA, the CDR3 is TGCAGCGTTGTAGCTGGACAGGTTGGCACTGAAGCTTTCTTT. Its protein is CSVVAGQVGTEAFF.